The sequence of this T cell receptor beta chain was determined in a study of beta chain features in type 1 diabetes. Study-wide points: Shorter TCRB CDR3s, moderately but significantly so, were found in Type 1 diabetes patients in all four CD4+ subsets. In the patient group, naive, central memory and Treg TCRB repertoires seemed more alike than in the healthy donor group.

The CDR3 sequence is 17 residues long. Germline CDR1 and CDR2: ENHRY and SYGVKD. V was clipped by 2 bases and J by 3 bases, with 17 bases between them. Sorted populations were all over 95% pure. The authors reverse transcribed all of the isolated RNA, so sequencing captured expressed TCRB transcripts. It was found that naive, central memory and regulatory T cell samples averaged around 3.6 million reads. Clones were read by immunoSEQ multiplex PCR, and TCRdb kept only the in-frame ones, dropping some. The profile shows under 500,000 clones, about 29% of them singletons. Remarks on this clone: Its antigen remains unknown.

The gene calls are TRBV10-3 and TRBJ2-4; D is possibly TRBD2 (5 bases). Specimen: naive CD4+ T cells from blood. This receptor was identified in a young man in good health. The CDR3, as DNA: TGTGCCATCAGTGAGGCGGGCGCCATAGTCGGCAAAAACATTCAGTACTTC. It is translated as CAISEAGAIVGKNIQYF.